This T cell receptor (beta chain) was found in a study of blood T cell repertoires in COVID-19. Overall study: Sample material is recorded as cDNA or gDNA derived from T cells, B-cell-depleted T cells, or PBMCs.

The CDR3 covers 15 residues. With V trimmed by 4 bases and J by 2 bases, 3 bases remained unmatched. The V gene's germline CDR1 is SGDLS and CDR2 YYNGEE. Here immunoSEQ multiplex PCR was the method, and the copy in TCRdb shows in-frame clones only, minus some. The table has approximately 230,000 clones, approximately 91% seen once. This sequence joins TRBV9 and TRBJ2-7; 13 bases are shared with TRBD2. The sequenced sample was peripheral blood. The TCR originated in a woman between 35 and 50 years old who had recovered from COVID-19. CDR3 bases: TGTGCCAGCAGCCTAGGGACTAGCGGGACCTACGAGCAGTACTTC. Translated, it gives CASSLGTSGTYEQYF.